Listed below are T cell receptor beta chains from one sample, sequenced in a study of beta chain features in type 1 diabetes. The table came from immunoSEQ multiplex PCR; TCRdb's copy has only in-frame clones and leaves some out. The table shows hundreds of thousands of clones, with around 10% occurring only once. The sequenced sample consisted of naive CD4+ T cells from blood. These receptors came from a woman aged 30 to 39 in good health. The CDR3 runs from the conserved cysteine through the conserved F or W.

V gene,CDR3 protein
TRBV19,CASSTSGYKYF
TRBV6-5,CASSYAQSGANVLTF
TRBV6-6,CASSYVTAGDYEQYF
TRBV7-9,CASSFGTTMNEQFF
TRBV15,CATSRESIRGHQPQHF
TRBV6-6,CASSYTGGAANYEQYF
TRBV6-5,CASRPGTAPYEQYF
TRBV1,CTSPRLALTVTYNEQFF
TRBV18,CASSPSDSHQPQHF
TRBV11-2,CASSFGGAATGELFF
TRBV7-3,CASSLAGTTLANTGELFF
TRBV9,CASSRELYQPQHF
TRBV28,CASSEQPKNIQYF
TRBV18,CASSPRQGVTNEKLFF
TRBV9,CASSREIGGIEQFF
TRBV9,CASSAIGREVYNEQFF
TRBV9,CASSERVPYNEQFF
TRBV9,CASSFTGTSHEQFF
TRBV9,CASSASGFQETQYF
TRBV6-5,CASSYSSTDQPQHF
TRBV9,CASSKRQVKETQYF
TRBV4-3,CASSQDQNQPQHF
TRBV18,CASSLLLLETQYF
TRBV29-1,CSVGITSVEQYF
TRBV25-1,CASRAETGGWYNEQFF
TRBV9,CASSETGANQPQHF
TRBV28,CASSPGTGDYGYTF
TRBV5-1,CASSFSGNRYEQYF
TRBV7-2,CASSYRSYEQYF
TRBV30,CAWSQKTANYGYTF
TRBV5-6,CASSLSTEAFF
TRBV30,CAWSGQGSEKLFF
TRBV2,CASSGPGTGGTEAFF